The 11 T cell receptor beta chains listed next were all sequenced from one sample in a study of CD8+ T cells in alopecia areata. RNA extraction was followed by reverse transcription into cDNA, which acted as the sequencing template. Measured with immunoSEQ multiplex PCR; TCRdb has only the in-frame clones, and not every one. The profile shows about 250,000 clones, approximately 61% of them singletons. Sample: CD4+ T cells sorted from blood, taken at week 0. All receptors derive from a human donor with alopecia areata.

A note on this clone: This specimen includes other DNA sequences encoding the same CDR3. This sequence joins TRBV5-1 and TRBJ1-1; no clear D gene. The germline V gene has CDR1 SGHRS and CDR2 YFSETQ. The CDR3 covers 15 residues. Trimming removed 0 bases from V and 1 base from J, with 10 bases in between. The CDR3, as DNA: TGCGCCAGCAGCTTGGACGGCAGGCCGAACACTGAAGCTTTCTTT. Translated: CASSLDGRPNTEAFF.

The table lists this clone with a few counts. V is TRBV25-1 and J is TRBJ1-1; D is perhaps TRBD1 (5 bases). The CDR3 is 13 residues long. The ends were cut back, 4 bases at V and 4 bases at J, with 10 bases in the middle. Germline assignment: CDR1 MGHDK and CDR2 SYGVNS. CDR3 sequence: CASSGVGGTEAFF. As DNA, the CDR3 is TGTGCCAGCAGTGGGGTTGGGGGCACTGAAGCTTTCTTT.

The chain is built from TRBV7-9 and TRBJ2-5; no reliable D call. Germline-derived CDR1 and CDR2 are SEHNR and FQNEAQ (reference sequence). Trimming removed 2 bases at V and 5 bases at J, with 6 bases between. CDR3 length: 12 residues. This chain's CDR3 is CASSLKRETQYF. The CDR3 coding sequence is TGTGCCAGCAGCTTAAAAAGGGAGACCCAGTACTTC.

This sequence joins TRBV29-1 and TRBJ1-1; D not resolved. Per the germline V gene, CDR1 is SQVTM and CDR2 is ANQGSEA. Trimming removed 7 bases at V and 9 bases at J, with 12 bases between. CDR3 size: 10 residues. The DNA for the CDR3 is TGCAGCGCCTCCCGAGGACAAGCTTTCTTT. Translation gives CSASRGQAFF. The variable domain in full, with the rest retrieved from reference TRBV29-1 and TRBJ1-1, is SAVISQKPSRDICQRGTSLTIQCQVDSQVTMMFWYRQQPGQSLTLIATANQGSEATYESGFVIDKFPISRPNLTFSTLTVSNMSPEDSSIYLCSASRGQAFFGQGTRLTVV.

Regarding this clone: The same CDR3 can be traced to other DNA sequences in this sample. The CDR3 loop reads CAWTGGQETQYF. For the CDR3, the DNA is TGTGCCTGGACGGGGGGGCAAGAGACCCAGTACTTC. The V gene is TRBV30, the J gene TRBJ2-5; 8 nucleotides line up with TRBD2. Trimming removed 4 bases from V and 2 bases from J; junction bases left unmatched: 0. CDR3 length: 12 residues. CDR1 and CDR2 from the germline V gene are GTSNPN and SVGIG (reference sequence). The full variable domain, completed using reference TRBV30 and TRBJ2-5, is SQTIHQWPATLVQPVGSPLSLECTVEGTSNPNLYWYRQAAGRGLQLLFYSVGIGQISSEVPQNLSASRPQDRQFILSSKKLLLSDSGFYLCAWTGGQETQYFGPGTRLLVL.

The chain carries TRBV6-6 and TRBJ1-5; D unresolved. The V gene lost 5 bases and the J gene lost 1 base, with 9 bases spanning the gap. CDR1 is MNHNY, CDR2 SVGAGI, per germline (reference sequence). The CDR3 contains 14 residues. CDR3 residues: CASSPLDSNQPQHF. In nucleotides, the CDR3 is TGTGCCAGCAGTCCGTTGGACAGCAATCAGCCCCAGCATTTT.

CDR3 sequence reads: CASSEQGANYGYTF. For the CDR3, the DNA is TGTGCCAGCAGTGAACAGGGAGCTAACTATGGCTACACCTTC. This chain uses TRBV2 with TRBJ1-2; maybe TRBD1 (5 bases). Trimming pared 2 bases from V and 0 bases from J, leaving 7 bases between. Germline CDR1 reads SNHLY; CDR2 reads FYNNEI. CDR3 length: 14 residues.

The CDR3 DNA reads TGTGCCTGGAGTGGAAGGAACACTGAAGCTTTCTTT. Translated, it gives CAWSGRNTEAFF. The rearrangement links TRBV30 to TRBJ1-1; D unresolved. Deletions cut 1 base from V and 1 base from J, with 4 bases between. The length of the CDR3 is 12 residues. CDR1 and CDR2 from the germline V gene are GTSNPN and SVGIG (reference sequence).

The genes are TRBV7-9 and TRBJ2-1, with TRBD1 identical over 9 bases. The J segment lost 1 base and the V segment lost 5 bases, leaving 6 bases of the junction unmatched. The CDR3 is 16 residues long. Per germline, CDR1 SEHNR and CDR2 FQNEAQ (reference sequence). The CDR3 nucleotides read TGTGCCAGCAGCCTACCGGGACAGGGTTCCTACAATGAGCAGTTCTTC. As protein: CASSLPGQGSYNEQFF.

As concerns this clone: Within the sample, other DNA sequences also encode this same CDR3. The chain recombines TRBV20-1 with TRBJ2-3, with 7 nucleotides matching TRBD1. V was clipped by 3 bases and J by 6 bases; unmatched bases: 0. Per germline, CDR1 DFQATT and CDR2 SNEGSKA (reference sequence). This CDR3 has 11 amino acids. In DNA form, the CDR3 reads TGCAGTGCTAGGACAGGGGATACGCAGTATTTT. Encoded protein: CSARTGDTQYF.

The chain recombines TRBV5-1 with TRBJ2-5; perhaps TRBD1 as D (6 bases). Looked up from germline, CDR1 is SGHRS and CDR2 is YFSETQ. Trimming stripped 4 bases from V and 2 bases from J, with 18 bases between. This CDR3 contains 16 residues. Here the CDR3 DNA reads TGCGCCAGCAGCCCTTATCAGGGGCCTAATCAAGAGACCCAGTACTTC. Residues: CASSPYQGPNQETQYF.